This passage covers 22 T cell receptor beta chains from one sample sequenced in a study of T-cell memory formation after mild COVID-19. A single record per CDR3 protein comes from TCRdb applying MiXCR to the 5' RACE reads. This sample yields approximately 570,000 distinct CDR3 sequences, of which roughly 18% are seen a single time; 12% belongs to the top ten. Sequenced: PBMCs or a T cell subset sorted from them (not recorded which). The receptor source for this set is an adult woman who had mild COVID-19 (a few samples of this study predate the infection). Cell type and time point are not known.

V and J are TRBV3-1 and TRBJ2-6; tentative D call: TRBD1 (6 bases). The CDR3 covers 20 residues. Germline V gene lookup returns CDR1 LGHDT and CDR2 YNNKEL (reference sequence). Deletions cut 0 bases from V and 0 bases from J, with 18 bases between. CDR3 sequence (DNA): TGTGCCAGCAGCCAAGAGAGGGGTACCGCCAGGGGCTCTGGGGCCAACGTCCTGACTTTC. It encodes CASSQERGTARGSGANVLTF. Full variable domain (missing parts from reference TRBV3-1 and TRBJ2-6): DTAVSQTPKYLVTQMGNDKSIKCEQNLGHDTMYWYKQDSKKFLKIMFSYNNKELIINETVPNRFSPKSPDKAHLNLHINSLELGDSAVYFCASSQERGTARGSGANVLTFGAGSRLTVL.

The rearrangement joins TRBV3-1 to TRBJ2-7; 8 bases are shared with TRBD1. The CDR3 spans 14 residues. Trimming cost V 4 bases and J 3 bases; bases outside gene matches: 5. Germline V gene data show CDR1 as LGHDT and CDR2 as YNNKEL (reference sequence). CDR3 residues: CASSPRDRFYEQYF. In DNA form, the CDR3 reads TGTGCCAGCAGCCCCCGGGACAGGTTCTACGAGCAGTACTTC.

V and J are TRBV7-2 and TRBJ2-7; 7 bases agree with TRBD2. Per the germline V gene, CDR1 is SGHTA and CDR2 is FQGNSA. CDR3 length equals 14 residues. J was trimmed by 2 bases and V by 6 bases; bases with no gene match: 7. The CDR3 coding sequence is TGTGCCAGCAGGCCTCCGAGCGGGACCTACGAGCAGTACTTC. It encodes CASRPPSGTYEQYF.

The CDR3 reads CASSLPKSSGGGFPATNEKLFF. The CDR3 coding sequence is TGTGCCAGCAGTTTACCTAAATCCTCAGGGGGCGGATTCCCGGCAACTAATGAAAAACTGTTTTTT. The chain links TRBV27 to TRBJ1-4; the match to TRBD1 covers 8 bases. This CDR3 has 22 amino acids. V dropped 2 bases and J dropped 0; count of bases not matched to a gene: 20. Germline V gene sequence: CDR1 MNHEY, CDR2 SMNVEV (reference sequence).

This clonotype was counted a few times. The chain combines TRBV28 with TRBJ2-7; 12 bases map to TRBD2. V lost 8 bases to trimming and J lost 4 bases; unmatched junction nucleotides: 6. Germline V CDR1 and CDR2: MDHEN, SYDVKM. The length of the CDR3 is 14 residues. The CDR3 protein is CASGPSGRVYEQYF. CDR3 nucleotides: TGTGCCAGCGGGCCTAGCGGGAGGGTATACGAGCAGTACTTC.

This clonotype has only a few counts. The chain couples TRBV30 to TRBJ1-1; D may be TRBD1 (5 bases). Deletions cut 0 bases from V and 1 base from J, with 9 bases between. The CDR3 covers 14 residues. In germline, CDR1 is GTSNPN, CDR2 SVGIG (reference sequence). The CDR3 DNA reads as TGTGCCTGGAGTGTAACAGGAGGGAACACTGAAGCTTTCTTT. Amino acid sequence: CAWSVTGGNTEAFF.

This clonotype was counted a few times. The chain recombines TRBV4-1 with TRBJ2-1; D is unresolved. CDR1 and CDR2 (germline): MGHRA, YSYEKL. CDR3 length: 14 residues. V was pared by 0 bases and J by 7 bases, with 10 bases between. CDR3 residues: CASSQDIRGNEQFF. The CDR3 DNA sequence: TGCGCCAGCAGCCAAGATATTCGAGGAAATGAGCAGTTCTTC.

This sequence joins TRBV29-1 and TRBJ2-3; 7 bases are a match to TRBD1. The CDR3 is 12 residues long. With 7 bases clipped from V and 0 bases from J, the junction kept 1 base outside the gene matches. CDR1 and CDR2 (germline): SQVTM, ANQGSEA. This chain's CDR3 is CSAGQSTDTQYF. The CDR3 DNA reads TGCAGCGCGGGACAGAGCACAGATACGCAGTATTTT.

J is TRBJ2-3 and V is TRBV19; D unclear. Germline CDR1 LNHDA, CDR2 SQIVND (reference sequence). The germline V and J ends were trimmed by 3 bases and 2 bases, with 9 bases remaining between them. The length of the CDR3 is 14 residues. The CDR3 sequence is CASSIRFNTDTQYF. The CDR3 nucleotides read TGTGCCAGTAGTATCCGATTCAACACAGATACGCAGTATTTT.

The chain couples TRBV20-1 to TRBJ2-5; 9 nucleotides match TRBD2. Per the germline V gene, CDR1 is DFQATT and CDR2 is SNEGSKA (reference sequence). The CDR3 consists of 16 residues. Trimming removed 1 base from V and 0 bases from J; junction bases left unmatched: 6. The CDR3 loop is CSARALASGDQETQYF. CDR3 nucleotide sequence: TGCAGTGCTAGAGCTTTGGCTAGCGGGGACCAAGAGACCCAGTACTTC.

DNA of the CDR3: TGCGCCAGCAGTCAATGGGGACAGGGGAAAGGCTCACCCCTCCACTTT. Translating gives CASSQWGQGKGSPLHF. The chain couples TRBV23-1 to TRBJ1-6; 10 bases are shared with TRBD1. TRBV23-1 carries the ORF label, with uncertain function. Unmatched junction bases numbered 7, after V lost 1 base and J lost 10 bases. The CDR3 sequence is 16 residues long.

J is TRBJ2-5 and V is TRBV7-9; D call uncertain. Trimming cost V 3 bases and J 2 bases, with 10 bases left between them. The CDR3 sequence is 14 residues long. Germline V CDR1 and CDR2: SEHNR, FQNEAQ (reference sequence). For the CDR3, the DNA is TGTGCCAGCAGCTTTCTCACCTCTCAAGAGACCCAGTACTTC. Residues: CASSFLTSQETQYF.

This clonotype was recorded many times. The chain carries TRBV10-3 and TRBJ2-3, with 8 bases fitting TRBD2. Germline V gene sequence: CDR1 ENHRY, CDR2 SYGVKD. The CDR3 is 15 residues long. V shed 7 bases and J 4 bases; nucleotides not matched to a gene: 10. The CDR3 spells CAITPSTSEADTQYF. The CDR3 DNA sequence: TGTGCCATCACTCCGTCGACTAGCGAGGCAGATACGCAGTATTTT.

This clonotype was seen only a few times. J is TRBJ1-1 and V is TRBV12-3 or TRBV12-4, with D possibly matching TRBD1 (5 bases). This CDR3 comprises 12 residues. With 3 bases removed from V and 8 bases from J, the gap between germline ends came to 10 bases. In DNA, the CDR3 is TGTGCCAGCAGTTTTCCCGGACAAGAAGCTTTCTTT. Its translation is CASSFPGQEAFF.

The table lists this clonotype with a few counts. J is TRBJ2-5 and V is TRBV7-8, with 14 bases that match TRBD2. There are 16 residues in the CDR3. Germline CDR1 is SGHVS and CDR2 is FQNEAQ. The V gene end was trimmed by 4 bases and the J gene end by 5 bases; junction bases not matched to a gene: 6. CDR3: CASSWGTSGSGETQYF. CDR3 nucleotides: TGTGCCAGCAGCTGGGGGACTAGCGGGAGTGGGGAGACCCAGTACTTC. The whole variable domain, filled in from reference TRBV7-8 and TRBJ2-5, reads GAGVSQSPRYKVAKRGQDVALRCDPISGHVSLFWYQQALGQGPEFLTYFQNEAQLDKSGLPSDRFFAERPEGSVSTLKIQRTQQEDSAVYLCASSWGTSGSGETQYFGPGTRLLVL.

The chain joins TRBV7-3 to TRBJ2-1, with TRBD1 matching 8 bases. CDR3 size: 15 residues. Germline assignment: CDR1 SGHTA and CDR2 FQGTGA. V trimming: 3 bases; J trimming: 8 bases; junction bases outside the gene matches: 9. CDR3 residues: CASSFRTGPVDEQFF. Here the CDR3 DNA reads TGTGCCAGCAGCTTCAGGACAGGGCCGGTAGATGAGCAGTTCTTC.

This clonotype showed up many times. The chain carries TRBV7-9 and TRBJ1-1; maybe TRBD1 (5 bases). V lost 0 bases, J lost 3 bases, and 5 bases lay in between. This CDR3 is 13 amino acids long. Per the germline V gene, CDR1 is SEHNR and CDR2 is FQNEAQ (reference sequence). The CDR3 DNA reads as TGTGCCAGCAGCTTAGCGGGGGACACTGAAGCTTTCTTT. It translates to CASSLAGDTEAFF.

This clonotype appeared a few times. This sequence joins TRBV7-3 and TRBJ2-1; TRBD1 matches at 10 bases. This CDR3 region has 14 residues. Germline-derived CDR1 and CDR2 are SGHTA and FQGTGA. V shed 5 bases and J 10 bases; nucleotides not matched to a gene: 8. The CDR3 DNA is TGTGCCAGCAGCCCGGTAGGGACAGGGGACGAGCAGTTCTTC. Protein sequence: CASSPVGTGDEQFF.

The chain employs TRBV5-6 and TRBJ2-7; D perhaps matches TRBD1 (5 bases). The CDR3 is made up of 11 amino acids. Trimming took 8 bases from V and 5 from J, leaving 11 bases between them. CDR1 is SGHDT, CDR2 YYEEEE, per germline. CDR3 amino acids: CARSMTDEQYF. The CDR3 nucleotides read TGTGCCAGAAGTATGACAGACGAGCAGTACTTC.

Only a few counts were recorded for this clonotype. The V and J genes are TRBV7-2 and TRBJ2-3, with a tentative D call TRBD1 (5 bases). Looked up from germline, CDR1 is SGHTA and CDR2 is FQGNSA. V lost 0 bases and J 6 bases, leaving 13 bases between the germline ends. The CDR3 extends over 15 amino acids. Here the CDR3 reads CASSLADSLTDTQYF. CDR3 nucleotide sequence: TGTGCCAGCAGCTTAGCCGACAGCCTCACGGATACGCAGTATTTT.

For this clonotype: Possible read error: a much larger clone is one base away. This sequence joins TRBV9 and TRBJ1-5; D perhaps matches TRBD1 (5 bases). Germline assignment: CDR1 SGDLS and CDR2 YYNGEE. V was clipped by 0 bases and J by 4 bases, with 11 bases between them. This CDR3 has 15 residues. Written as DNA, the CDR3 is TGTGCCAGCAGCGTAGGGGGCAGGAGAAATCAGCCCCAGCATTTT. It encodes CASSVGGRRNQPQHF.

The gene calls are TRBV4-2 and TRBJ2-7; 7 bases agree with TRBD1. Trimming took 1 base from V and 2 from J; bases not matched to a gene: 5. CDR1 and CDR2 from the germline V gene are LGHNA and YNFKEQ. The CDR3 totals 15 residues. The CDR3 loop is CASSQVGTEAYEQYF. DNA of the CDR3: TGTGCCAGCAGCCAAGTAGGGACAGAAGCCTACGAGCAGTACTTC.